A selection of T cell receptor beta chains follows, all from one sample in a study of shared clonotypes between healthy human individuals. Profiled with immunoSEQ multiplex PCR; TCRdb holds only in-frame clones, not every one. The data show fewer than 400,000 clones, with about 74% seen just once and 10% held by the top ten. The sample consisted of memory CD4+ T cells sorted from blood. These receptors came from a man aged 25-45 years in good health. The CDR3 runs from the conserved cysteine through the conserved F or W. Fields, in order: J gene, V gene, D gene, clone size, CDR3 protein, CDR3 DNA. The D gene is left open where the match is weak. Rows may omit the clone size; those that give it use once, few, many or a size class.

TRBJ2-4	TRBV5-1	-	-	CASSNLGRPKFKNIQYF	TGCGCCAGCAGCAACCTAGGACGCCCAAAATTCAAAAACATTCAGTACTTC
TRBJ2-2	TRBV15	TRBD2	many	CATSRGLAGLGELFF	TGTGCCACCAGCAGAGGACTAGCGGGCCTTGGGGAGCTGTTTTTT
TRBJ1-2	TRBV2	TRBD1	-	CASSELSTGSGYTF	TGTGCCAGCAGTGAACTGTCGACAGGGAGCGGCTACACCTTC
TRBJ2-7	TRBV11-1	-	-	CASSLSPRGGEQYF	TGTGCCAGCAGCTTATCTCCCAGGGGAGGCGAGCAGTACTTC
TRBJ2-1	TRBV11-2	-	-	CASSFSRVRNEQFF	TGTGCCAGCAGCTTCTCTCGGGTCCGTAATGAGCAGTTCTTC
TRBJ2-7	TRBV5-1	-	-	CASSLELALHGQYF	TGCGCCAGCAGCTTGGAACTAGCCTTACATGGGCAGTACTTC
TRBJ2-7	TRBV9	-	many	CASSAGPSSYEQYF	TGTGCCAGCAGCGCGGGCCCTAGCTCCTACGAGCAGTACTTC
TRBJ1-5	TRBV2	TRBD1	-	CASSPQGRNQPQHF	TGTGCCAGCAGTCCACAGGGGCGGAATCAGCCCCAGCATTTT
TRBJ2-7	TRBV28	-	few	CASSLVGDHSYEQYF	TGTGCCAGCAGTTTGGTGGGCGACCACTCCTACGAGCAGTACTTC
TRBJ1-4	TRBV23-1	TRBD1	-	CASSHPDRGRISLFF	TGCGCCAGCAGTCACCCCGACAGGGGACGAATTAGCCTGTTTTTT
TRBJ1-4	TRBV20-1	-	-	CSVQGYEKLFF	TGCAGTGTACAGGGATATGAAAAACTGTTTTTT
TRBJ2-1	TRBV19	-	-	CASGGPYNEQFF	TGTGCCAGTGGGGGCCCGTACAATGAGCAGTTCTTC
TRBJ2-3	TRBV7-9	-	-	CASSLASLQDTQYF	TGTGCCAGCAGCTTGGCTAGCTTACAAGATACGCAGTATTTT
TRBJ2-3	TRBV5-6	-	-	CASSYPPGGSDTQYF	TGTGCCAGCAGCTACCCGCCTGGGGGCTCAGATACGCAGTATTTT
TRBJ2-1	TRBV5-6	TRBD2	-	CASSLSPASGSYNEQFF	TGTGCCAGCAGCTTGTCCCCGGCTAGCGGATCCTACAATGAGCAGTTCTTC
TRBJ2-3	TRBV18	TRBD1	many	CASSPRQGFADTQYF	TGTGCCAGCTCACCCCGACAGGGTTTTGCAGATACGCAGTATTTT
TRBJ2-4	TRBV4-3	TRBD2	once	CASSPAREFKNIQYF	TGCGCCAGCAGCCCGGCGCGGGAGTTTAAAAACATTCAGTACTTC
TRBJ1-2	TRBV27	-	-	CASSKTGFGNYGYTF	TGTGCCAGCAGTAAAACAGGGTTTGGGAACTATGGCTACACCTTC
TRBJ2-1	TRBV7-2	-	-	CASSIGRVGYNEQFF	TGTGCCAGCAGCATCGGGCGGGTAGGCTACAATGAGCAGTTCTTC
TRBJ2-7	TRBV19	TRBD1	few	CASSDRGYEQYF	TGTGCCAGTTCAGACAGGGGCTACGAGCAGTACTTC
TRBJ2-7	TRBV4-3	-	few	CASSQGTNSYEQYF	TGCGCCAGCAGCCAAGGGACGAACTCCTACGAGCAGTACTTC
TRBJ2-6	TRBV11-2	-	-	CASSLSPGANVLTF	TGTGCCAGCAGCTTATCCCCGGGAGCCAACGTCCTGACTTTC
TRBJ2-1	TRBV7-2	-	-	CASRRGPGAEQFF	TGTGCCAGCAGACGAGGCCCGGGGGCTGAGCAGTTCTTC
TRBJ1-1	TRBV7-9	-	once	CASSLTAGTEAFF	TGTGCCAGCAGCTTAACGGCTGGCACTGAAGCTTTCTTT
TRBJ2-1	TRBV27	TRBD2	-	CASGRDYNGQFF	TGTGCCAGCGGACGGGACTACAATGGGCAGTTCTTC
TRBJ2-7	TRBV5-4	TRBD1	few	CASSLSLTGGTYEQYF	TGTGCCAGCAGCTTATCACTGACAGGGGGTACCTACGAGCAGTACTTC
TRBJ2-7	TRBV6-8	-	-	CAKPGEEPYEQYF	TGTGCGAAACCTGGGGAGGAACCCTACGAGCAGTACTTC
TRBJ1-5	TRBV7-2	TRBD1	-	CASSPGQGLPMRNQPQHF	TGTGCCAGCAGCCCGGGACAGGGGCTCCCAATGCGCAATCAGCCCCAGCATTTT
TRBJ2-7	TRBV25-1	-	-	CASSEFGRGEQYF	TGTGCCAGCAGTGAATTTGGCCGGGGCGAGCAGTACTTC
TRBJ1-3	TRBV7-2	-	-	CASSLTWAGNTIYF	TGTGCCAGCAGCTTAACTTGGGCCGGAAACACCATATATTTT
TRBJ2-7	TRBV27	TRBD2	-	CASSSPASGIPLEQYF	TGTGCCAGCAGTTCCCCCGCTAGCGGGATACCATTGGAGCAGTACTTC
TRBJ2-2	TRBV7-2	-	-	CASSFTPNTGELFF	TGTGCCAGCAGCTTTACTCCGAACACCGGGGAGCTGTTTTTT
TRBJ1-4	TRBV6-1	TRBD1	few	CASSARDRGNEKLFF	TGTGCCAGCAGTGCCCGGGACAGGGGGAATGAAAAACTGTTTTTT
TRBJ2-5	TRBV7-8	TRBD2	-	CASRRGVQETQYF	TGTGCCAGCAGACGGGGGGTTCAAGAGACCCAGTACTTC
TRBJ1-5	TRBV28	-	-	CASSFGRGSNQPQHF	TGTGCCAGCAGTTTCGGCAGGGGCAGCAATCAGCCCCAGCATTTT
TRBJ2-1	TRBV7-9	-	-	CASSYWAKYNEQFF	TGTGCCAGCAGCTACTGGGCCAAATACAATGAGCAGTTCTTC